A selection of T cell receptor beta chains follows, all from one sample in a study of T cells after yellow fever vaccination. In TCRdb, the 5' RACE reads were re-called with MiXCR into one record per CDR3 protein. Of 620,000 or so distinct CDR3 sequences listed, 9% to 15% were seen once; the top ten hold 14% to 15%. The sequenced sample was PBMCs, obtained on the day of the yellow fever booster vaccination. The receptors were gathered from a man aged 25-40 years who received the YFV17D yellow fever vaccine. Both conserved end residues are part of each CDR3. A D gene is named only where the DNA matches it firmly. Clone size appears in some rows only: once, few, many, or a class for an expanded clone.

d_gene: -; j_gene: TRBJ1-1; abundance: once; v_gene: TRBV4-3; CDR3nt: TGCGCCAGCAGCCAACTCGGCACGGGTGGGACTGAAGCTTTCTTT; CDR3aa: CASSQLGTGGTEAFF
d_gene: -; j_gene: TRBJ2-4; abundance: -; v_gene: TRBV6-2/TRBV6-3; CDR3nt: TGTGCCAGCAGTTACATGGGACAACTAGCCAAAAACATTCAGTACTTC; CDR3aa: CASSYMGQLAKNIQYF
d_gene: -; j_gene: TRBJ2-7; abundance: -; v_gene: TRBV20-1; CDR3nt: TGCAGTGCTAGAGATGGAAGGACAGCCTCCTACGAGCAGTACTTC; CDR3aa: CSARDGRTASYEQYF
d_gene: -; j_gene: TRBJ2-2; abundance: -; v_gene: TRBV4-3; CDR3nt: TGCGCCAGCAGCCATCCGGACTATGGGACACCCTACACCGGGGAGCTGTTTTTT; CDR3aa: CASSHPDYGTPYTGELFF
d_gene: TRBD2; j_gene: TRBJ2-7; abundance: -; v_gene: TRBV5-1; CDR3nt: TGCGCCAGCAGCTTGGCCGGGGACTACTACGAGCAGTACTTC; CDR3aa: CASSLAGDYYEQYF
d_gene: TRBD1; j_gene: TRBJ2-3; abundance: -; v_gene: TRBV4-3; CDR3nt: TGCGCCAGCAGCCAAGTCGGGCGACAGGGGTTAATGACAGATACGCAGTATTTT; CDR3aa: CASSQVGRQGLMTDTQYF
d_gene: -; j_gene: TRBJ1-5; abundance: few; v_gene: TRBV27; CDR3nt: TGTGCCAGCAGTCCCTCGACCGGTCAGCCCCAGCATTTT; CDR3aa: CASSPSTGQPQHF
d_gene: -; j_gene: TRBJ2-1; abundance: many; v_gene: TRBV11-2; CDR3nt: TGTGCCAGCAGCGCCCGGGTGGGGTCCTACAATGAGCAGTTCTTC; CDR3aa: CASSARVGSYNEQFF
d_gene: -; j_gene: TRBJ2-5; abundance: few; v_gene: TRBV7-9; CDR3nt: TGTGCCAGCAGCCCTAGAATCGGTGATCGGGAGACCCAGTACTTC; CDR3aa: CASSPRIGDRETQYF
d_gene: -; j_gene: TRBJ2-3; abundance: -; v_gene: TRBV28; CDR3nt: TGTGCCAGCAGTTTACCCCCCGGGAATACGCAGTATTTT; CDR3aa: CASSLPPGNTQYF
d_gene: TRBD1; j_gene: TRBJ1-2; abundance: -; v_gene: TRBV2; CDR3nt: TGTGCCAGCAGGTCATCCCGGGACAGTTCTTATGGCTACACCTTC; CDR3aa: CASRSSRDSSYGYTF
d_gene: -; j_gene: TRBJ2-3; abundance: few; v_gene: TRBV14; CDR3nt: TGTGCCAGCAGCCAATCCGACGGTACGCAGTATTTT; CDR3aa: CASSQSDGTQYF
d_gene: -; j_gene: TRBJ2-6; abundance: few; v_gene: TRBV19; CDR3nt: TGTGCCAGTCGTACTCTCTCTGGGGCCAACGTCCTGACTTTC; CDR3aa: CASRTLSGANVLTF
d_gene: -; j_gene: TRBJ1-1; abundance: many; v_gene: TRBV27; CDR3nt: TGTGCCAGCAGTTTGACAGGAATGAGTGAAGCTTTCTTT; CDR3aa: CASSLTGMSEAFF
d_gene: TRBD2; j_gene: TRBJ2-1; abundance: few; v_gene: TRBV7-8; CDR3nt: TGTGCCAGCCGTTCGGGGGCGGGAGGGAATAATGAGCAGTTCTTC; CDR3aa: CASRSGAGGNNEQFF
d_gene: -; j_gene: TRBJ2-1; abundance: -; v_gene: TRBV28; CDR3nt: TGTGCCAGCAATACCCCCCGGGACGCCCTACGAGGTGTGCAGTTCTTC; CDR3aa: CASNTPRDALRGVQFF
d_gene: -; j_gene: TRBJ2-2; abundance: -; v_gene: TRBV5-6; CDR3nt: TGTGCCAGCAGCAGCGCGGTCACCGGGGAGCTGTTTTTT; CDR3aa: CASSSAVTGELFF
d_gene: TRBD2; j_gene: TRBJ2-1; abundance: many; v_gene: TRBV5-5; CDR3nt: TGTGCCAGCAGCCGCGGACTAGCCGGCTACAATGAGCAGTTCTTC; CDR3aa: CASSRGLAGYNEQFF
d_gene: -; j_gene: TRBJ2-1; abundance: -; v_gene: TRBV7-2; CDR3nt: TGTGCCAGCACTAAGAACCCCAATGAGCAGTTCTTC; CDR3aa: CASTKNPNEQFF
d_gene: -; j_gene: TRBJ2-7; abundance: few; v_gene: TRBV20-1; CDR3nt: TGCAGTGCCGGGGGCCAGCGGAGCTCCTACGAGCAGTACTTC; CDR3aa: CSAGGQRSSYEQYF
d_gene: TRBD2; j_gene: TRBJ2-2; abundance: many; v_gene: TRBV6-2/TRBV6-3; CDR3nt: TGTGCCAGCAGTGCAGGACTAGCAGCCGGGGAGCTGTTTTTT; CDR3aa: CASSAGLAAGELFF
d_gene: -; j_gene: TRBJ2-7; abundance: -; v_gene: TRBV5-5; CDR3nt: TGTGCCAGCAGCTTGGACCTGGCTCTCGAGCAGTACTTC; CDR3aa: CASSLDLALEQYF
d_gene: -; j_gene: TRBJ1-4; abundance: few; v_gene: TRBV7-9; CDR3nt: TGTGCCAGCAGCTTAGAGGACGAAAAACTGTTTTTT; CDR3aa: CASSLEDEKLFF
d_gene: TRBD1; j_gene: TRBJ1-5; abundance: few; v_gene: TRBV4-1; CDR3nt: TGCGCCAGCAGCCAGCAGGTGACAGGGGGGTTTACTCAGCCCCAGCATTTT; CDR3aa: CASSQQVTGGFTQPQHF
d_gene: -; j_gene: TRBJ2-7; abundance: few; v_gene: TRBV29-1; CDR3nt: TGCAGCACCCGGGACAACGTCCACGAGCAGTACTTC; CDR3aa: CSTRDNVHEQYF
d_gene: -; j_gene: TRBJ2-3; abundance: many; v_gene: TRBV5-6; CDR3nt: TGTGCCAGCAGCTTGAAGGGGTTAGATACGCAGTATTTT; CDR3aa: CASSLKGLDTQYF
d_gene: -; j_gene: TRBJ2-7; abundance: few; v_gene: TRBV12-3/TRBV12-4; CDR3nt: TGTGCCAGCAGTTTACAGATGGCGGGACCCTACGAGCAGTACTTC; CDR3aa: CASSLQMAGPYEQYF
d_gene: -; j_gene: TRBJ2-1; abundance: few; v_gene: TRBV11-2; CDR3nt: TGTGCCAGCAGCTTTATTAGTGTTGCCGATGAGCAGTTCTTC; CDR3aa: CASSFISVADEQFF
d_gene: -; j_gene: TRBJ1-5; abundance: few; v_gene: TRBV4-3; CDR3nt: TGCGCCAGCAGCCAAGACGACAGCCATCAGCCCCAGCATTTT; CDR3aa: CASSQDDSHQPQHF
d_gene: -; j_gene: TRBJ1-5; abundance: few; v_gene: TRBV7-2; CDR3nt: TGTGCCAGCAGCCCAGGACAGATTAATCAGCCCCAGCATTTT; CDR3aa: CASSPGQINQPQHF
d_gene: -; j_gene: TRBJ2-7; abundance: few; v_gene: TRBV5-4; CDR3nt: TGTGCCAGCAGCTTTTCCGGCAGGGAGGACGAGCAGTACTTC; CDR3aa: CASSFSGREDEQYF
d_gene: TRBD2; j_gene: TRBJ2-2; abundance: few; v_gene: TRBV7-2; CDR3nt: TGTGCCAGCAGCCGCTGGAGCGGGAGAATAGGGGAGCTGTTTTTT; CDR3aa: CASSRWSGRIGELFF
d_gene: -; j_gene: TRBJ2-3; abundance: -; v_gene: TRBV6-1; CDR3nt: TGTGCCAGCCCCCAGCCTCCACAAACAGATACGCAGTATTTT; CDR3aa: CASPQPPQTDTQYF
d_gene: -; j_gene: TRBJ2-7; abundance: few; v_gene: TRBV5-1; CDR3nt: TGCGCCAGCAGCTCTGAAACCGCCTACGAGCAGTACTTC; CDR3aa: CASSSETAYEQYF
d_gene: TRBD2; j_gene: TRBJ2-4; abundance: -; v_gene: TRBV4-3; CDR3nt: TGCGCCAGCAGCCTCTTAGCGGGAGAAGCCAAAAACATTCAGTACTTC; CDR3aa: CASSLLAGEAKNIQYF
d_gene: TRBD2; j_gene: TRBJ2-1; abundance: few; v_gene: TRBV12-5; CDR3nt: TGTGCTAGTGGTTTGGTACTGGCGGGAGCAGGCTACAGCGATGAGCAGTTCTTC; CDR3aa: CASGLVLAGAGYSDEQFF
d_gene: TRBD2; j_gene: TRBJ2-2; abundance: -; v_gene: TRBV5-1; CDR3nt: TGCGCCAGCAGCCACGGGACTAGCGCCGCGAACACCGGGGAGCTGTTTTTT; CDR3aa: CASSHGTSAANTGELFF
d_gene: -; j_gene: TRBJ2-7; abundance: few; v_gene: TRBV25-1; CDR3nt: TGTGCCAGCAGTGATTCTCGATTTTGCCGCCTTCCCTACTTC; CDR3aa: CASSDSRFCRLPYF
d_gene: -; j_gene: TRBJ2-3; abundance: -; v_gene: TRBV9; CDR3nt: TGTGCCAGCAGTGCTGCCGGACTCCCCACAGATACGCAGTATTTT; CDR3aa: CASSAAGLPTDTQYF
d_gene: -; j_gene: TRBJ2-3; abundance: -; v_gene: TRBV5-5; CDR3nt: TGTGCCAGCAGCTGGACCGGACGGCGGACAGATACGCAGTATTTT; CDR3aa: CASSWTGRRTDTQYF
d_gene: -; j_gene: TRBJ1-1; abundance: few; v_gene: TRBV12-5; CDR3nt: TGTGCTAGTGTCGGCGCTGCGAGTACTGAAGCTTTCTTT; CDR3aa: CASVGAASTEAFF
d_gene: TRBD2; j_gene: TRBJ2-7; abundance: -; v_gene: TRBV7-2; CDR3nt: TGTGCCAGCAGCGCGACTAGCGTCAACTACGAGCAGTACTTC; CDR3aa: CASSATSVNYEQYF
d_gene: -; j_gene: TRBJ2-7; abundance: few; v_gene: TRBV20-1; CDR3nt: TGCAGTGCTAGAGGTGCCCCAGCGGCCGAGCAGTACTTC; CDR3aa: CSARGAPAAEQYF
d_gene: -; j_gene: TRBJ2-5; abundance: -; v_gene: TRBV20-1; CDR3nt: TGCAGTGCTAGAGAGGAGGGGGAGACCCAGTACTTC; CDR3aa: CSAREEGETQYF
d_gene: -; j_gene: TRBJ2-1; abundance: many; v_gene: TRBV29-1; CDR3nt: TGCAGCGTTGGGAGCCTCTCCTACAATGAGCAGTTCTTC; CDR3aa: CSVGSLSYNEQFF
d_gene: TRBD2; j_gene: TRBJ2-5; abundance: -; v_gene: TRBV20-1; CDR3nt: TGCAGTGCTAGCGGACTAGCGGATAAAGAGACCCAGTACTTC; CDR3aa: CSASGLADKETQYF
d_gene: -; j_gene: TRBJ2-1; abundance: few; v_gene: TRBV10-1; CDR3nt: TGCGCCAGCAGTAGGACTGTGAATGAGCAGTTCTTC; CDR3aa: CASSRTVNEQFF
d_gene: TRBD2; j_gene: TRBJ2-7; abundance: few; v_gene: TRBV7-2; CDR3nt: TGTGCCAGCAGGCCGACTAGCGGGAGCTCCTACGAGCAGTACTTC; CDR3aa: CASRPTSGSSYEQYF
d_gene: -; j_gene: TRBJ1-5; abundance: -; v_gene: TRBV12-3/TRBV12-4; CDR3nt: TGTGCCAGCAGTTTAGTCGTCGACCAGCCCCAGCATTTT; CDR3aa: CASSLVVDQPQHF